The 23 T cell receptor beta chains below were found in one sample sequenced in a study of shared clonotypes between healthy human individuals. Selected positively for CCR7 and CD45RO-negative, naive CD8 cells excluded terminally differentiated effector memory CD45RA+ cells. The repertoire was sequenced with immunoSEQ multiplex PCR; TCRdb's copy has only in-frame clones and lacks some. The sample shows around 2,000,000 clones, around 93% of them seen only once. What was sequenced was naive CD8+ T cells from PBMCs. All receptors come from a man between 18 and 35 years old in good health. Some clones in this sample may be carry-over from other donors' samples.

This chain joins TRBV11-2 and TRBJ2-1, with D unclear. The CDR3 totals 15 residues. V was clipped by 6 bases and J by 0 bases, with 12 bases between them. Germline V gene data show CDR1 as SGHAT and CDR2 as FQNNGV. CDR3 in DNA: TGTGCCAGCAGGCCGGGCCGCAGCTCCTACAATGAGCAGTTCTTC. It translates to CASRPGRSSYNEQFF.

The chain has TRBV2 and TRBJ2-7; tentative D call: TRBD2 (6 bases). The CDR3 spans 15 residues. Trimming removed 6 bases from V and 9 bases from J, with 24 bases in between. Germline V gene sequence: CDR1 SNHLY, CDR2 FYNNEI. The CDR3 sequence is CASRERLGEMGRQYF. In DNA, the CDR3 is TGTGCCAGCAGGGAACGACTAGGGGAGATGGGGCGGCAGTACTTC.

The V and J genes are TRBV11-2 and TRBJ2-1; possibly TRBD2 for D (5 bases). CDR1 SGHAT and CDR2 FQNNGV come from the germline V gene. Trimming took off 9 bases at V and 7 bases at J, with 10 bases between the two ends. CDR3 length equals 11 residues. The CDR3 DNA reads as TGTGCCAGGGACGGGGTTAATGAGCAGTTCTTC. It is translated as CARDGVNEQFF.

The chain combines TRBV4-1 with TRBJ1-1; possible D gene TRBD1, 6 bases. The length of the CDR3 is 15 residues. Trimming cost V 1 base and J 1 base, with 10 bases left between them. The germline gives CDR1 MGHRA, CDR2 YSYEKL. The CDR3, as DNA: TGCGCCAGCAGCCAAGTGGGGGCCGGGAACACTGAAGCTTTCTTT. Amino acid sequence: CASSQVGAGNTEAFF.

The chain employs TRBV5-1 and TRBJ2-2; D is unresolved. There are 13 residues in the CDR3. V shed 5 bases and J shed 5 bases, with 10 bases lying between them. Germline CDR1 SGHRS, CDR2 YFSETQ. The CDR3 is CASRVGRTGELFF. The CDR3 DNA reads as TGCGCCAGCAGGGTCGGGCGAACCGGGGAGCTGTTTTTT.

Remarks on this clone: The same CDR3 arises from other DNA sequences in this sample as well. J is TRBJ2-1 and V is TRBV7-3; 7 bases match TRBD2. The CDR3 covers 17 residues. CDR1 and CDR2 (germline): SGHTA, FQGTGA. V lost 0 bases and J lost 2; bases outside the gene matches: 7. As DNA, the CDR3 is TGTGCCAGCAGCTTAACGGGCGGGCTAGCGGCCTACAATGAGCAGTTCTTC. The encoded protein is CASSLTGGLAAYNEQFF.

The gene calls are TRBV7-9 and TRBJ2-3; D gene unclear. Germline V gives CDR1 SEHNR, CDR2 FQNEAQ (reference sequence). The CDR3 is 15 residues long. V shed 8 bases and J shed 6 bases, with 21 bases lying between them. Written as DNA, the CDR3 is TGTGCCAGCGGAGATAGCTATCCCCTCGCCGATACGCAGTATTTT. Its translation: CASGDSYPLADTQYF. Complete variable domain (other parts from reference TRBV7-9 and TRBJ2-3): DTGVSQNPRHKITKRGQNVTFRCDPISEHNRLYWYRQTLGQGPEFLTYFQNEAQLEKSRLLSDRFSAERPKGSFSTLEIQRTEQGDSAMYLCASGDSYPLADTQYFGPGTRLTVL.

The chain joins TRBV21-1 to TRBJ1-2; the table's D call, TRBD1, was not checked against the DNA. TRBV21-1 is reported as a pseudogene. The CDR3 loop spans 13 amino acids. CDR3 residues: CASSDRVCYGYTF. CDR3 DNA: TGTGCCAGCAGCGACAGGGTTTGCTATGGCTACACCTTC.

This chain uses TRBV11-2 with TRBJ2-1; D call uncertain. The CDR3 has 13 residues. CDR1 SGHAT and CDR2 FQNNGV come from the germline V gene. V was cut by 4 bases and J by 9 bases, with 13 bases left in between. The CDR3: CASSSLVNGEQFF. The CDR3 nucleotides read TGTGCCAGCAGCTCCTTAGTCAACGGTGAGCAGTTCTTC.

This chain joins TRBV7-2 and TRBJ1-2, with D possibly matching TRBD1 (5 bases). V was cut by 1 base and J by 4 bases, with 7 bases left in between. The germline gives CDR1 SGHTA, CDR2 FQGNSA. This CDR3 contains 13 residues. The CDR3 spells CASSLDRIYGYTF. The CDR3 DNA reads TGTGCCAGCAGCTTAGACAGGATCTATGGCTACACCTTC.

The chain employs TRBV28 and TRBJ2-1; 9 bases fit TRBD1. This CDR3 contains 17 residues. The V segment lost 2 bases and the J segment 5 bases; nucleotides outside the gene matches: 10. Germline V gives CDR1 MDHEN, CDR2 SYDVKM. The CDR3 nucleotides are TGTGCCAGCAGTTTAGTGTCCCTAGGACAGGGGAACAATGAGCAGTTCTTC. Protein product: CASSLVSLGQGNNEQFF.

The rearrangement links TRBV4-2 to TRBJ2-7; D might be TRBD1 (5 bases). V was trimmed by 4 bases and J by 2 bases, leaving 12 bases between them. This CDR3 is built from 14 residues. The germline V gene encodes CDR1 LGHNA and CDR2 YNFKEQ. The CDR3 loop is CASSPWGSTYEQYF. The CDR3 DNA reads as TGTGCCAGCAGCCCGTGGGGCTCGACCTACGAGCAGTACTTC.

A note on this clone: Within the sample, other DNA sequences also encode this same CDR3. The CDR3, as DNA: TGTGCCAGCAGTTTAATCCAGGGGTATGGCTACACCTTC. It encodes CASSLIQGYGYTF. The chain joins TRBV28 to TRBJ1-2, with D perhaps matching TRBD1 (6 bases). The CDR3 sequence is 13 residues long. The germline gives CDR1 MDHEN, CDR2 SYDVKM. Between the trimmed V and J ends, which lost 2 bases and 5 bases, there was a span of 9 bases.

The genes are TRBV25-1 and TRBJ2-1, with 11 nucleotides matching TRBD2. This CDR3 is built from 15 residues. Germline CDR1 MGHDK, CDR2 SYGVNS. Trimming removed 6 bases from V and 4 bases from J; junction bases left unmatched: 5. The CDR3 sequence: CASRMGLAEYNEQFF. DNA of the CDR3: TGTGCCAGCAGGATGGGACTAGCGGAGTACAATGAGCAGTTCTTC.

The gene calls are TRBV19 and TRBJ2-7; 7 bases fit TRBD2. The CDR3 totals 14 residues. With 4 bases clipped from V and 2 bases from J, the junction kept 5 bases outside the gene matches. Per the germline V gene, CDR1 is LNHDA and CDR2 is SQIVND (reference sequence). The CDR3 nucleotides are TGTGCCAGTAGTACAAGGGACTACACCTACGAGCAGTACTTC. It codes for CASSTRDYTYEQYF.

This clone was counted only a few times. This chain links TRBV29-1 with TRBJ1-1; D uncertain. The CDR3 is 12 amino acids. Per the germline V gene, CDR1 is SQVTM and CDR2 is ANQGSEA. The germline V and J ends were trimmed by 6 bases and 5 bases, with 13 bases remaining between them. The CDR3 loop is CSVAAQRTEAFF. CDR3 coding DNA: TGCAGCGTCGCGGCCCAGAGGACTGAAGCTTTCTTT.

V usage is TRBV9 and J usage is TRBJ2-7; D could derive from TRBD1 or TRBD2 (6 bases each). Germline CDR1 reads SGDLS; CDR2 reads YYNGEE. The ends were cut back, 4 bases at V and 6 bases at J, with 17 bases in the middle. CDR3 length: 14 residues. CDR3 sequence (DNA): TGTGCCAGCAGCCCCAGAGGGGGGCTGGGCGAGCAGTACTTC. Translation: CASSPRGGLGEQYF.

The CDR3 nucleotides are TGTGCCAGCAGCCTCGGGACAGCCTTTGAAAAACTGTTTTTT. Translated, it gives CASSLGTAFEKLFF. The J gene is TRBJ1-4, the V gene TRBV7-9; TRBD1 matches at 7 bases. Germline CDR1 and CDR2: SEHNR and FQNEAQ (reference sequence). The CDR3 sequence is 14 residues long. V shed 5 bases, J shed 7 bases, and the junction held 7 bases outside the gene matches. Drawing the rest from reference TRBV7-9 and TRBJ1-4, the complete variable domain is DTGVSQNPRHKITKRGQNVTFRCDPISEHNRLYWYRQTLGQGPEFLTYFQNEAQLEKSRLLSDRFSAERPKGSFSTLEIQRTEQGDSAMYLCASSLGTAFEKLFFGSGTQLSVL.

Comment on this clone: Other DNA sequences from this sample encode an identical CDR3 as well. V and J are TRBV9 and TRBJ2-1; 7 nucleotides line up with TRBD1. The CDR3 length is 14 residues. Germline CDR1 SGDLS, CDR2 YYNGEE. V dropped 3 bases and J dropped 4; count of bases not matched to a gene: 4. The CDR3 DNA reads TGTGCCAGCAGCGACAGGGGTACTTACAATGAGCAGTTCTTC. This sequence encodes CASSDRGTYNEQFF.

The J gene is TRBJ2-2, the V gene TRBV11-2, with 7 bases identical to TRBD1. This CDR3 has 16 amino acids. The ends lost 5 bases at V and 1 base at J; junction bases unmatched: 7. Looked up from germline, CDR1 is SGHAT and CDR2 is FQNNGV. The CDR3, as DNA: TGTGCCAGCAGCGACCGGACAGGACAGAACACCGGGGAGCTGTTTTTT. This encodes CASSDRTGQNTGELFF.

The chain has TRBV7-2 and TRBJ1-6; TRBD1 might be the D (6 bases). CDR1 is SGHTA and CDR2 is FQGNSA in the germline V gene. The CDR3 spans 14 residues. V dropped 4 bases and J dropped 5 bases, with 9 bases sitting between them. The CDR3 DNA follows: TGTGCCAGCAGCTCCCGGACAGATAATTCACCCCTCCACTTT. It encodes CASSSRTDNSPLHF.

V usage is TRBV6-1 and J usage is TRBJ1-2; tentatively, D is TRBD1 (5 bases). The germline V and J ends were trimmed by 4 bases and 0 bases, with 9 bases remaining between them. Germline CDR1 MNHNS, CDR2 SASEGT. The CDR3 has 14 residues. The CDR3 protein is CASSGRAANYGYTF. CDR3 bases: TGTGCCAGCAGTGGCAGGGCAGCTAACTATGGCTACACCTTC.

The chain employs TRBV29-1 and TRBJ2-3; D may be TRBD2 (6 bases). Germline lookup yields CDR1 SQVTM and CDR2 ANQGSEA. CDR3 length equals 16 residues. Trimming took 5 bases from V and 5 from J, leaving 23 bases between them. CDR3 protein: CSVSSGEDIRRDTQYF. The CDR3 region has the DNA TGCAGCGTTTCGTCCGGGGAGGACATCCGCAGAGATACGCAGTATTTT.